This note documents a single T cell receptor (beta chain) sequence. Its specificity is not known. Germline lookup yields CDR1 SGHDT and CDR2 YYEEEE. This CDR3 is 11 amino acids long. The ends were cut back, 4 bases at V and 8 bases at J, with 9 bases in the middle. MiXCR, applied by TCRdb to the reads, yields one record per CDR3 protein. Among 310,000 or so distinct CDR3 sequences, 25% were seen once, and the ten largest hold about 14%. These data belong to a study of T cell repertoires in cytomegalovirus infection. Study-wide background: Researchers turned to recently identified HLA-C-restricted CMV epitopes as well as well-studied HLA-B-restricted ones. Indications of both CMV infection and matching HLA type were provided by public TCR beta signatures.

Broader study findings: There were HLA-C-restricted CMV-specific TCR beta clonotypes dominating the ex vivo response. Based on cumulative public TCR beta family frequency, carriers of CMV plus the relevant HLA were identified.

The receptor comes from a human donor in good health (CMV status not recorded). Some clones in this sample may be carry-over from other donors' samples. The genes are TRBV5-6 and TRBJ1-1; weak D call: TRBD1 (5 bases). The specimen was cultured PBMCs, collected from culture after CMV antigen stimulation. The CDR3 DNA follows: TGTGCCAGCAGCCTCGGGGACGAAGCTTTCTTT. Protein: CASSLGDEAFF.